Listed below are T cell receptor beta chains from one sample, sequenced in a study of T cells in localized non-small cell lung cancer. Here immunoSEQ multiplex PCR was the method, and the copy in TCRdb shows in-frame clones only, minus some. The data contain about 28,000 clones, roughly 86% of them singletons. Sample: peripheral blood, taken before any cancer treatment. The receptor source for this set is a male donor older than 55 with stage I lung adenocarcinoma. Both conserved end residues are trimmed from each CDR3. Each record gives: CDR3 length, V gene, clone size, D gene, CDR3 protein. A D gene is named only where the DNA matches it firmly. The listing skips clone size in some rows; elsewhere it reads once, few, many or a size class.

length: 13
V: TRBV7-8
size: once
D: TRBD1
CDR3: ASSLPGTGHQPQH

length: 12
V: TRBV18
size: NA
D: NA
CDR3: ASSADSLNTEAF

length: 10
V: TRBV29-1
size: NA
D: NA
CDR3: SVGDTYYEQY

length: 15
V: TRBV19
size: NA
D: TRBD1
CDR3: ASSGDYGQGFNQPQH

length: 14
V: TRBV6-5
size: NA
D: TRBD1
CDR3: ASSSSGQGNNQPQH

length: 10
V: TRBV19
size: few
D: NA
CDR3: ASSPSTDTQY

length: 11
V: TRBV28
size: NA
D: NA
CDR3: ASSLGGQVQQY

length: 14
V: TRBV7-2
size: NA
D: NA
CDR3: ASSFSGVLAKNIQY

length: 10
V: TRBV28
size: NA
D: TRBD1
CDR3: ASSWGQGIQY

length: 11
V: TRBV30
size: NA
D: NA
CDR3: AWRQTRTGELF

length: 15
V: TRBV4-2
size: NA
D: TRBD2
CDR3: ASSQEGAGGFTDTQY

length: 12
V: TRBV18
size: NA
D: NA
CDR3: ASSPPEGQETQY

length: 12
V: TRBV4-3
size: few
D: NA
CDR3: ASSQATWALEAF

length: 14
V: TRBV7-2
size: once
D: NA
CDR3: ASSDRILGPRDEQY

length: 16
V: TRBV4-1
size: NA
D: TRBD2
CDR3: ASSQDLGLAGGQETQY

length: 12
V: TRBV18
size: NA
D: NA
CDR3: ASSPYMSNQPQH

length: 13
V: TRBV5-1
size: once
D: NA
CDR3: ASSLIAFRTDTQY

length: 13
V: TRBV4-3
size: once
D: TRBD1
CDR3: ASSRLDRGNYGYT

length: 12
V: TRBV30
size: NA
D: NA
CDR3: AWSLGRNNQPQH